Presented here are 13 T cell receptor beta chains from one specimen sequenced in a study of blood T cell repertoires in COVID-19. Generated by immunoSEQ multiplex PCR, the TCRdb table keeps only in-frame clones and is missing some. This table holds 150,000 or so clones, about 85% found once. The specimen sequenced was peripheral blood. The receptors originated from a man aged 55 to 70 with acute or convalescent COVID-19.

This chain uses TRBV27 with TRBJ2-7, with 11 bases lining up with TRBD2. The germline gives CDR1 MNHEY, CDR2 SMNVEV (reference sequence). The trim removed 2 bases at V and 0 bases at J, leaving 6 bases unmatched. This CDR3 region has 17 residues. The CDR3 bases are TGTGCCAGCAGTTTACTAGCGGGAGGCATCCTCTCCTACGAGCAGTACTTC. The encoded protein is CASSLLAGGILSYEQYF.

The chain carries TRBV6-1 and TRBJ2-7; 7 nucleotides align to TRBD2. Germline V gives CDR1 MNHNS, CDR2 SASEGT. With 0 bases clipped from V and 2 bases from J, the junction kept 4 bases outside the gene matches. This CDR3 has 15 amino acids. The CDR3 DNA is TGTGCCAGCAGTGAAGCGCTGGCGGGGGCCTACGAGCAGTACTTC. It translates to CASSEALAGAYEQYF.

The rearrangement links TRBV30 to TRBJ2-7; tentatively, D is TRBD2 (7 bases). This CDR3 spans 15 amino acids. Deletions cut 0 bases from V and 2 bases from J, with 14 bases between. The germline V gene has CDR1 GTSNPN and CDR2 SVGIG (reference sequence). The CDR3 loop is CAWSVRGAGPYEQYF. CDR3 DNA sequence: TGTGCCTGGAGTGTACGGGGGGCCGGTCCCTACGAGCAGTACTTC.

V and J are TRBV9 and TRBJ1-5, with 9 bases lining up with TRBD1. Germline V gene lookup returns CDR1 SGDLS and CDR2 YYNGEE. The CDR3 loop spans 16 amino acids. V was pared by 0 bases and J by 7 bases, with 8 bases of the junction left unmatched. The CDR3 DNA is TGTGCCAGCAGCGTAGGGACAGGGGCGTTTGGACAGCCCCAGCATTTT. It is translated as CASSVGTGAFGQPQHF.

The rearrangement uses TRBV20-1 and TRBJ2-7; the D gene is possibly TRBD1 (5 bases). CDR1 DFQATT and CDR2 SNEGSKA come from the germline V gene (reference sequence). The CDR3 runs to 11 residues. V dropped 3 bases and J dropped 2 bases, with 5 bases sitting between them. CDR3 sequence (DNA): TGCAGTGCTAGGGACACCTACGAGCAGTACGTC. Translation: CSARDTYEQYV.

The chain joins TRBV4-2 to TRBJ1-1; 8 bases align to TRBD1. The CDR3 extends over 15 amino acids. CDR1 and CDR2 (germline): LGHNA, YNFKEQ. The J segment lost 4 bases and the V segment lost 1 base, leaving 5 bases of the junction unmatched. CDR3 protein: CASSQGTGWGTEAFF. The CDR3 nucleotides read TGTGCCAGCAGCCAAGGGACAGGGTGGGGCACTGAAGCTTTCTTT.

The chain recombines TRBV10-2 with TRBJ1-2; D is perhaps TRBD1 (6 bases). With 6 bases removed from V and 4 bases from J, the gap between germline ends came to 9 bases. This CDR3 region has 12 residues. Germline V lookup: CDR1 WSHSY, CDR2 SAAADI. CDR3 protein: CASRGRGYGYTF. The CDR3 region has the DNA TGCGCCAGCAGGGGCAGGGGCTATGGCTACACCTTC.

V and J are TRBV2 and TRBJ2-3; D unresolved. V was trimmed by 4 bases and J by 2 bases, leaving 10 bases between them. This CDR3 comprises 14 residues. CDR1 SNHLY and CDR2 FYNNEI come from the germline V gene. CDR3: CASSGALITDTQYF. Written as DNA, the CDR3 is TGTGCCAGCAGTGGTGCGCTGATCACAGATACGCAGTATTTT.

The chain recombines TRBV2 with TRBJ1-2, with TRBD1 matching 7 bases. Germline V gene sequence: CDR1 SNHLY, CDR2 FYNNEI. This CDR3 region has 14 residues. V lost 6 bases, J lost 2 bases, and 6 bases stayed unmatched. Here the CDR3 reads CASSALRGNYGYTF. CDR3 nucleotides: TGTGCCAGCAGCGCTCTCAGGGGGAACTATGGCTACACCTTC.

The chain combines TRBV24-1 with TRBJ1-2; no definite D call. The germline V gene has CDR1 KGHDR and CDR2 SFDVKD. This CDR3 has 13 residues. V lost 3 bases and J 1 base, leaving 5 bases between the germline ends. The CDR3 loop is CATSDTVNYGYTF. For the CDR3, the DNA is TGTGCCACCAGTGATACAGTTAACTATGGCTACACCTTC.

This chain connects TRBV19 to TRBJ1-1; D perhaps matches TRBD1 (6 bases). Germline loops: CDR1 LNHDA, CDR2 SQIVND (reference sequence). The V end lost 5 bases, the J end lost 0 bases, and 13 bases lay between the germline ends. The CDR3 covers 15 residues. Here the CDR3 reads CASSRTDRLNTEAFF. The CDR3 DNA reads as TGTGCCAGTAGTCGGACAGACCGATTGAACACTGAAGCTTTCTTT.

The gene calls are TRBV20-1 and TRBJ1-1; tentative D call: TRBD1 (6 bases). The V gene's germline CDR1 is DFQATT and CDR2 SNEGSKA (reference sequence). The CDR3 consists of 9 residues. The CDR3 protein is CKTGFEAFF. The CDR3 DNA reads TGCAAAACAGGGTTTGAAGCTTTCTTT.

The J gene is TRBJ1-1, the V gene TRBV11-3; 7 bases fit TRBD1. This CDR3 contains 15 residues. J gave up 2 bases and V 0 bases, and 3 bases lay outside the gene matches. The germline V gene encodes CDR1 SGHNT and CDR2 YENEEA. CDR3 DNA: TGTGCCAGCAGCTTAGATCCAGGGGGAAACACTGAAGCTTTCTTT. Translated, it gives CASSLDPGGNTEAFF. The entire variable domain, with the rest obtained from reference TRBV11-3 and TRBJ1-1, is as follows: EAGVVQSPRYKIIEKKQPVAFWCNPISGHNTLYWYLQNLGQGPELLIRYENEEAVDDSQLPKDRFSAERLKGVDSTLKIQPAELGDSAVYLCASSLDPGGNTEAFFGQGTRLTVV.